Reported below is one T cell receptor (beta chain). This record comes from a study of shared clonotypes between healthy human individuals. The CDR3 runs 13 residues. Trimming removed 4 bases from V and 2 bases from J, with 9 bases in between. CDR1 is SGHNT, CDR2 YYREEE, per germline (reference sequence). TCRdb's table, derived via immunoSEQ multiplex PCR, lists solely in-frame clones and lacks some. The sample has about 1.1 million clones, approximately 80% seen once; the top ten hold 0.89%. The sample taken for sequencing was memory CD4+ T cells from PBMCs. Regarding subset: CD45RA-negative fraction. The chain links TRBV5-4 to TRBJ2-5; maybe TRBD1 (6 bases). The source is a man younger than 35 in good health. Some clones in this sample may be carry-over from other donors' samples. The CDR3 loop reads CASSGTFQETQYF. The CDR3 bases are TGTGCCAGCAGCGGGACATTTCAAGAGACCCAGTACTTC.